This TCR beta chain came from a study of OX40 agonist ivuxolimab in advanced cancers. General observations from the study: Expanded clones were, on average, more numerous among CD8+ T cells than CD4+.

In the case of this clone: Its matching antigen is unknown.

TCRdb keeps only in-frame clones here, not all; method: immunoSEQ multiplex PCR. Of tens of thousands of clones in the sample, roughly nine tenths were seen once. The sequencing here drew on CD4+ or CD8+ T cells sorted from blood, taken in a trial of the OX40 agonist ivuxolimab. The receptor was derived from an adult with an advanced solid tumor such as melanoma, head and neck, liver or kidney cancer.

In DNA form, the CDR3 reads TGCAGCGTTGCCCCGGGACGGCCTAGCACAGATACGCAGTATTTT. This translates into CSVAPGRPSTDTQYF. The chain combines TRBV29-1 with TRBJ2-3; D may correspond to TRBD1 or TRBD2 (5 bases each). Germline CDR1 reads SQVTM; CDR2 reads ANQGSEA. V was cut by 4 bases and J by 0 bases, with 14 bases left in between. This CDR3 region has 15 residues.